Below are 9 T cell receptor beta chains sequenced from a single sample in a study of blood T cell repertoires in COVID-19. Assay used: immunoSEQ multiplex PCR; TCRdb lists only in-frame clones, some missing. The table shows about 170,000 clones, with 70% to 90% occurring only once. The sample consisted of peripheral blood. The receptor source for this set is a woman aged 55 to 70 with COVID-19, enrolled during active disease.

The chain joins TRBV14 to TRBJ2-1; 7 bases map to TRBD2. Germline CDR1 and CDR2: SGHDN and FVKESK. This CDR3 is 15 amino acids long. V lost 3 bases and J lost 6; bases outside the gene matches: 8. Here the CDR3 reads CASSHASGLGNEQFF. DNA for the CDR3: TGTGCCAGCAGCCATGCTAGCGGTTTGGGCAATGAGCAGTTCTTC.

The V call is TRBV19, the J call TRBJ2-7; 9 positions match TRBD1. The junction had 5 bases not matched to a gene; V was cut back by 9 bases and J by 2 bases. From germline, CDR1 is LNHDA and CDR2 SQIVND (reference sequence). CDR3 length: 13 residues. DNA of the CDR3: TGTGCCAGCACCAGGACAGGGGCCTACGAGCAGTACTTC. Encoded protein: CASTRTGAYEQYF.

The gene calls are TRBV5-4 and TRBJ1-4; D possibly corresponds to TRBD1 (5 bases). V shed 4 bases and J shed 4 bases, with 11 bases lying between them. The CDR3 runs 14 residues. Germline assignment: CDR1 SGHNT and CDR2 YYREEE (reference sequence). The CDR3 sequence is CASSVRQINEKLFF. The DNA for the CDR3 is TGTGCCAGCAGCGTGAGACAGATTAATGAAAAACTGTTTTTT. The full variable domain, its missing parts supplied by reference TRBV5-4 and TRBJ1-4, is ETGVTQSPTHLIKTRGQQVTLRCSSQSGHNTVSWYQQALGQGPQFIFQYYREEENGRGNFPPRFSGLQFPNYSSELNVNALELDDSALYLCASSVRQINEKLFFGSGTQLSVL.

The chain recombines TRBV7-8 with TRBJ2-7; 9 bases line up with TRBD2. Germline CDR1 and CDR2: SGHVS and FQNEAQ. With V trimmed by 5 bases and J by 4 bases, 12 bases remained unmatched. The CDR3 totals 16 residues. The CDR3 DNA reads TGTGCCAGCAGCCTTTTCGGAGCGGGAGGTGTATACGAGCAGTACTTC. Protein: CASSLFGAGGVYEQYF.

The chain has TRBV28 and TRBJ1-5, with D possibly being TRBD1 (5 bases). The V gene lost 8 bases and the J gene lost 9 bases, with 17 bases spanning the gap. The CDR3 runs 13 residues. Germline V gene data show CDR1 as MDHEN and CDR2 as SYDVKM. The CDR3 is CASSFGHPAPQHF. Here the CDR3 DNA reads TGTGCCAGCTCCTTCGGACACCCGGCGCCCCAGCATTTT. Full variable domain (outside the CDR3, taken from reference TRBV28 and TRBJ1-5): DVKVTQSSRYLVKRTGEKVFLECVQDMDHENMFWYRQDPGLGLRLIYFSYDVKMKEKGDIPEGYSVSREKKERFSLILESASTNQTSMYLCASSFGHPAPQHFGDGTRLSIL.

The V gene is TRBV27, the J gene TRBJ2-2, with 10 bases lining up with TRBD2. Germline loops: CDR1 MNHEY, CDR2 SMNVEV (reference sequence). CDR3 length: 22 amino acids. Trimming at V came to 6 bases and at J to 5 bases, leaving 27 bases not matched to a gene. The CDR3 region is CASSYPTGNSKASGRSTGELFF. The CDR3 nucleotides are TGTGCCAGCAGCTATCCTACAGGGAATTCAAAGGCTAGCGGGAGATCTACCGGGGAGCTGTTTTTT.

This sequence joins TRBV5-1 and TRBJ1-1; 8 bases are a match to TRBD1. Germline V gene sequence: CDR1 SGHRS, CDR2 YFSETQ. The V and J ends lost 3 bases and 1 base, in that order; junction bases with no gene match: 2. The CDR3 has 14 residues. DNA of the CDR3: TGCGCCAGCAGCTCCGGGACAGGGAACACTGAAGCTTTCTTT. Translation gives CASSSGTGNTEAFF.

This chain connects TRBV5-8 to TRBJ2-1; 9 bases fit TRBD1. Trimming took 4 bases from V and 9 from J; bases not matched to a gene: 17. Germline V lookup: CDR1 SGHTS, CDR2 YDEGEE. CDR3 length: 17 amino acids. The CDR3 nucleotides are TGTGCCAGCAGCCAGTTGACCCGGGACAGGGTGTATGGTGAGCAGTTCTTC. Translated: CASSQLTRDRVYGEQFF.

The chain uses TRBV6-5 and TRBJ1-6; 7 nucleotides line up with TRBD1. The CDR3 runs 14 residues. Germline-derived CDR1 and CDR2 are MNHEY and SVGAGI. The V segment lost 2 bases and the J segment 9 bases; nucleotides outside the gene matches: 4. The CDR3 DNA reads TGTGCCAGCAGTTACGGGACAGCTGGTTCACCCCTCCACTTT. As protein: CASSYGTAGSPLHF.